This T cell receptor beta chain stems from a study of preoperative IRX-2 immunotherapy in early breast cancer. The count of this clone is one. As to treatment: preoperative locoregional IRX-2 cytokine immunotherapy. Per the germline V gene, CDR1 is SGHRS and CDR2 is YFSETQ. This CDR3 is built from 16 residues. J lost 0 bases, V lost 0 bases, and 2 bases had no gene match. This table comes from immunoSEQ multiplex PCR, and its TCRdb copy is limited to in-frame clones, with some not included. The profile shows tens of thousands of clones, around 91% of them singletons. This receptor was identified in a human donor with breast cancer. V is TRBV5-1 and J is TRBJ1-3; 8 bases are a match to TRBD1. The sample was taken from a patient treated with IRX-2 immunotherapy. For the CDR3, the DNA is TGCGCCAGCAGCTTGGGGGGGACAGGCTCTGGAAACACCATATATTTT. Translated, it gives CASSLGGTGSGNTIYF. Based on the CDR3 plus reference TRBV5-1 and TRBJ1-3, the full variable domain is KAGVTQTPRYLIKTRGQQVTLSCSPISGHRSVSWYQQTPGQGLQFLFEYFSETQRNKGNFPGRFSGRQFSNSRSEMNVSTLELGDSALYLCASSLGGTGSGNTIYFGEGSWLTVV.